This T cell receptor (beta chain) was retrieved from a study of regulatory T cells in long-lasting Graves disease. The authors built TCR beta libraries using iRepertoire HTBI primers and Arm-PCR of CDR3 regions. TCRdb called the multiplex PCR reads again in MiXCR, with one record for every CDR3 protein. This sample has 350,000 to 450,000 distinct CDR3 sequences, with around 20% found just once. The time point is: persistent/refractory GD, antithyroid drugs over 5 years with positive TRAb. The TCR library was prepared using RNA isolated from PBMCs. Per germline, CDR1 GTSNPN and CDR2 SVGIG (reference sequence). V trimming: 3 bases; J trimming: 3 bases; junction bases outside the gene matches: 5. CDR3 size: 13 residues.

The input for sequencing was peripheral blood mononuclear cells (PBMCs), taken when the disease was refractory, from a patient treated with antithyroid drugs. J is TRBJ2-7 and V is TRBV30, with 7 bases aligning to TRBD1. The clonotype comes from a female donor with Graves disease. Written as DNA, the CDR3 is TGTGCCTGGAGATTCCCAGGGGGCTACGAGCAGTACTTC. Its protein product is CAWRFPGGYEQYF.